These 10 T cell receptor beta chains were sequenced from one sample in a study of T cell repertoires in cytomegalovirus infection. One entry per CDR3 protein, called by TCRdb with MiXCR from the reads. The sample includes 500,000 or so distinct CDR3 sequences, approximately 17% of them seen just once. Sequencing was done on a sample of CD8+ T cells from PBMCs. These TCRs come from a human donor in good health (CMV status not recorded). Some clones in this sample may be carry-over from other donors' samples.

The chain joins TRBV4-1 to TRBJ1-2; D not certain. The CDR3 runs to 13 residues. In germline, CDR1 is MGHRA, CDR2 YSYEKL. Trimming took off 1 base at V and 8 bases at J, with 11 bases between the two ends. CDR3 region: CASSQVEHLGYTF. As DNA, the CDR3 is TGCGCCAGCAGCCAAGTGGAACATTTGGGCTACACCTTC.

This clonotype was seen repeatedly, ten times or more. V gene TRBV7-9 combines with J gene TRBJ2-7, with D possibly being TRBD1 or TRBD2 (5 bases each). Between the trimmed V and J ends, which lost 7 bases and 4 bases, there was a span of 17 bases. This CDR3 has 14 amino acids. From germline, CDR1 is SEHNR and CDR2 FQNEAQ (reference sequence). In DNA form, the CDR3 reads TGTGCCAGCACCGGTATGGGGGTCCGGTACGAGCAGTACTTC. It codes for CASTGMGVRYEQYF.

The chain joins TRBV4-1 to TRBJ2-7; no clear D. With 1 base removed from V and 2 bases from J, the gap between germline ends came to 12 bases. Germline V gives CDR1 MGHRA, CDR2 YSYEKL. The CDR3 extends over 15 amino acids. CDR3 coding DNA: TGCGCCAGCAGCCAAGGAGCCGCGACAACCTACGAGCAGTACTTC. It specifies CASSQGAATTYEQYF.

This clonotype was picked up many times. Written as DNA, the CDR3 is TGTGCCAGCAGCCAGCCTGACTACAATGAGCAGTTCTTC. It translates to CASSQPDYNEQFF. V is TRBV12-3 or TRBV12-4 and J is TRBJ2-1, with D hard to call. This CDR3 is built from 13 residues. V lost 6 bases and J lost 3, with 9 bases in between.

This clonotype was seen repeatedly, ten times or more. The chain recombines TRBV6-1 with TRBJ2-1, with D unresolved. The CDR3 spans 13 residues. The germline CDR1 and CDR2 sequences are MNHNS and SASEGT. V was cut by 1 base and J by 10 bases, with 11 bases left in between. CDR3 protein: CASSEGPFREQFF. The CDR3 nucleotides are TGTGCCAGCAGTGAAGGACCCTTCAGGGAGCAGTTCTTC.

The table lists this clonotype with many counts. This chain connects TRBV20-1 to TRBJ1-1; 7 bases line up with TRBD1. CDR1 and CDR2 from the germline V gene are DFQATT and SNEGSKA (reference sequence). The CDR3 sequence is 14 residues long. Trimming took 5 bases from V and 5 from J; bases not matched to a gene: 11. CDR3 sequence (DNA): TGCAGTGCTGAGAGAAGGGGGCGTAAGACTGAAGCTTTCTTT. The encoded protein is CSAERRGRKTEAFF.

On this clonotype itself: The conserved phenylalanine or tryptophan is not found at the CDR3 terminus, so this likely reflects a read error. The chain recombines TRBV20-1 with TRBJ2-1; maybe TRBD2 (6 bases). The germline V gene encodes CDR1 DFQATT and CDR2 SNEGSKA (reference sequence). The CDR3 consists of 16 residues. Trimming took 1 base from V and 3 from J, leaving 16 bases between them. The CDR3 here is CSARGLAGLIYNEQFL. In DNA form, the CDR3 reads TGCAGTGCTAGAGGGCTTGCGGGACTCATCTACAATGAGCAGTTCTTA.

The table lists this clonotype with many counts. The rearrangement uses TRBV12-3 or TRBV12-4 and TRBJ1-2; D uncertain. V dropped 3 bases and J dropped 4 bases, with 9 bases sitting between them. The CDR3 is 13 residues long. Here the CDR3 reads CASSFSASYGYTF. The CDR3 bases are TGTGCCAGCAGTTTCTCGGCAAGCTATGGCTACACCTTC.

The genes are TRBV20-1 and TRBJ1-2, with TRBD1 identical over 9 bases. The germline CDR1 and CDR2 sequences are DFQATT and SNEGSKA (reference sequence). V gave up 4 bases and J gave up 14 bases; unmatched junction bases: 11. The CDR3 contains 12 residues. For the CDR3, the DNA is TGCAGTGCTACCTCCGTGGACAGGGGAGAAACCTTC. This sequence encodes CSATSVDRGETF.

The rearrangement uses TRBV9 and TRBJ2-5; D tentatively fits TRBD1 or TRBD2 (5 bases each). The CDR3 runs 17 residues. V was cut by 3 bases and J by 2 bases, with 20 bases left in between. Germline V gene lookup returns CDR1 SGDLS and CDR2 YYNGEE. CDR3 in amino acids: CASSGDQIGDWQETQYF. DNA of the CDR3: TGTGCCAGCAGCGGGGACCAGATCGGTGACTGGCAAGAGACCCAGTACTTC.